The clone carrying this T cell receptor beta chain has just one count. Its antigen is unknown. Other DNA sequences of this sample code for an identical CDR3. This sample was taken from a study of shared clonotypes between healthy human individuals. Study conclusions and caveats: Represented genetic and exposure-history diversity was restricted by having few donors. Measured sharing among donors was expected to vary with sequencing depth. Non-shared clonotypes had lower generation probabilities than those shared by all four donors.

CD8 cells classed as naive were CD45RO-negative and positively selected for CCR7, excluding terminally differentiated effector memory CD45RA+ cells. Genomic DNA of every subset was divided equally among multiple immunoSEQ plates. Method: immunoSEQ multiplex PCR; TCRdb's copy keeps in-frame clones and lacks some. The sample yields about 750,000 clones, 80% to 95% seen once. V shed 1 base and J shed 4 bases, with 5 bases lying between them. Germline V gene lookup returns CDR1 MGHRA and CDR2 YSYEKL. This CDR3 has 13 residues. Sequenced: naive CD8+ T cells sorted from blood. The TCR comes from a man aged 25-45 years in good health. V gene TRBV4-1 combines with J gene TRBJ2-1; no definite D call. The CDR3 DNA follows: TGCGCCAGCAGCCAAGGAGGATACAATGAGCAGTTCTTC. Protein: CASSQGGYNEQFF.